Detailed here is one T cell receptor (beta chain). Its antigen is not known. Sequenced with the Oncomine TCR Beta short-read assay was DNA taken from cultured CD4+ T cells. TCRdb independently ran MiXCR on the PCR reads; one entry per CDR3 protein. The sample records about 3,800 distinct CDR3 sequences, 14% being singletons. The CDR3 length is 14 residues. V was clipped by 3 bases and J by 6 bases, with 14 bases between them. Stated treatment: roughly ten-day PBMC culture with coronavirus spike peptide pools or control peptides (ViraFEST assay). Expanded clonotypes were found by TCR sequencing after peptide-pool stimulation (ViraFEST). Culture of approximately 2 million PBMCs per well took place with about 9 IU/ml IL-2 and approximately 11 ug/ml peptide pools. Half of the medium was exchanged for fresh IL-2 medium, first on day 3 and then on day 7. This sample is part of a study of vaccination and CD4 T cells after COVID-19. As for the study in general: Recovered-phase convalescent patients showed SARS-CoV-2 positivity by nasal swab PCR; nine were mild, one severe.

The chain is built from TRBV12-3 or TRBV12-4 and TRBJ1-2, with TRBD1 as a possible D gene (5 bases). This clonotype was obtained from a human donor who had recovered from COVID-19. Sequencing input: CD4+ T cells from blood, cultured in vitro. The CDR3 is CASSFWTRAHGYTF. The CDR3 nucleotides read TGTGCCAGCAGTTTCTGGACCAGGGCCCATGGCTACACCTTC.